Given below is one TCR beta chain in context. This entry is derived from a study of siplizumab effects on memory and regulatory T cells. Using immunoSEQ multiplex PCR, the repertoire was profiled, and TCRdb retains in-frame clones only, with some absent. The data hold 75,000 to 100,000 clones, with 94% observed a single time. V was clipped by 5 bases and J by 2 bases, with 9 bases between them. From germline, CDR1 is SGHTS and CDR2 YDEGEE. The CDR3 contains 13 residues. What was sequenced was non-Treg CD4+ T cells sorted from blood. This clonotype originated in a human donor in good health. This chain joins TRBV5-8 and TRBJ2-3, with a possible D match to TRBD2 (6 bases). Here the CDR3 reads CASRWRATDTQYF. The CDR3 DNA sequence: TGTGCCAGCAGGTGGAGGGCCACAGATACGCAGTATTTT.